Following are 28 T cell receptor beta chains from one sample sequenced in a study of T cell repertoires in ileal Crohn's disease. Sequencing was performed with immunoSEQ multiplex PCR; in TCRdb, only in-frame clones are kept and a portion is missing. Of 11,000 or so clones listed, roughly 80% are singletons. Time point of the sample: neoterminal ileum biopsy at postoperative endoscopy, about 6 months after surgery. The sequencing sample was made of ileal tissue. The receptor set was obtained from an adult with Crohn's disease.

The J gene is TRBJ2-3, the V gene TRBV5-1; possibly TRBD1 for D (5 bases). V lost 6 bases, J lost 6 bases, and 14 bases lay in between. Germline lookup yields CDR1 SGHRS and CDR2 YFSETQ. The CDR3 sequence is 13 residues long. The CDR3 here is CASKGQARDTQYF. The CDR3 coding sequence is TGCGCCAGCAAGGGGCAGGCCAGGGATACGCAGTATTTT.

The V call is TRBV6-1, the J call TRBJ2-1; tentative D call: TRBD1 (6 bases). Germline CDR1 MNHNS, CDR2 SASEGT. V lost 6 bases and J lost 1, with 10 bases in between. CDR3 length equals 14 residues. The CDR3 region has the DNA TGTGCCAGCAGAGAGGGACAATCCTACAATGAGCAGTTCTTC. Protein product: CASREGQSYNEQFF.

In DNA, the CDR3 is TGTGCCAGCAGCTTAGGGGGAGGACGAGCAGATACGCAGTATTTT. The encoded protein is CASSLGGGRADTQYF. V is TRBV7-3 and J is TRBJ2-3; possibly TRBD2 for D (6 bases). Germline V lookup: CDR1 SGHTA, CDR2 FQGTGA. V lost 2 bases and J lost 4, with 13 bases in between. This CDR3 is 15 amino acids long.

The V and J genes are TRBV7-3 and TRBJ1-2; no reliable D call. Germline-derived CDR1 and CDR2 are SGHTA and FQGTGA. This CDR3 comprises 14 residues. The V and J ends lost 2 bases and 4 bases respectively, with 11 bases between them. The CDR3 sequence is CASSLETRSYGYTF. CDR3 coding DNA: TGTGCCAGCAGCTTAGAGACCCGGAGCTATGGCTACACCTTC.

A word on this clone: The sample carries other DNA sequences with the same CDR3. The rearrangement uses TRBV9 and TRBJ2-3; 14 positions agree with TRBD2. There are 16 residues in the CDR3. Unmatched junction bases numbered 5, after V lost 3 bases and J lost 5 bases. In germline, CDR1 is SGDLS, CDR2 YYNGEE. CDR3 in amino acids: CASSERLAGGKDTQYF. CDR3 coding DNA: TGTGCCAGCAGCGAAAGACTAGCGGGGGGGAAAGATACGCAGTATTTT. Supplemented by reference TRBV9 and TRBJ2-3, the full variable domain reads DSGVTQTPKHLITATGQRVTLRCSPRSGDLSVYWYQQSLDQGLQFLIQYYNGEERAKGNILERFSAQQFPDLHSELNLSSLELGDSALYFCASSERLAGGKDTQYFGPGTRLTVL.

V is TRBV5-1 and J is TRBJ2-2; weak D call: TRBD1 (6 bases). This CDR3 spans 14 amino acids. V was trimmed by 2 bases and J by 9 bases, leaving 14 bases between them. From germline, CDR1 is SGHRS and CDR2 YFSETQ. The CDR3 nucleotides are TGCGCCAGCAGCTTATCGGTAGGGGGACGGGAGCTGTTTTTT. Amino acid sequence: CASSLSVGGRELFF.

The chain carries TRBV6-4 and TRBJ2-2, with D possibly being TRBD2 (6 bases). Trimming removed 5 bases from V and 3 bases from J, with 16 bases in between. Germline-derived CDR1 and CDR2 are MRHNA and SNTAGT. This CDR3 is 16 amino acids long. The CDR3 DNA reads TGTGCCAGCAGTCCGGAACTAGCTCTGCACACCGGGGAGCTGTTTTTT. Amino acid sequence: CASSPELALHTGELFF.

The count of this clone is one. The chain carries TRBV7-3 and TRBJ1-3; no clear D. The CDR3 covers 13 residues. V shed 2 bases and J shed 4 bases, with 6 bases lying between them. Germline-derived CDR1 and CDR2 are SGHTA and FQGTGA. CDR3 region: CASSLRGGNTIYF. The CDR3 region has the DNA TGTGCCAGCAGCTTACGCGGCGGAAACACCATATATTTT. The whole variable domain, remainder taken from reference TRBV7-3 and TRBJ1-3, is GAGVSQTPSNKVTEKGKYVELRCDPISGHTALYWYRQSLGQGPEFLIYFQGTGAADDSGLPNDRFFAVRPEGSVSTLKIQRTERGDSAVYLCASSLRGGNTIYFGEGSWLTVV.

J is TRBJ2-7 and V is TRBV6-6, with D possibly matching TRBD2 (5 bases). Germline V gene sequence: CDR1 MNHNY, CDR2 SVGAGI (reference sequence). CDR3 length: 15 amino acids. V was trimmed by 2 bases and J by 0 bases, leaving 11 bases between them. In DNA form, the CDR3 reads TGTGCCAGCAGTTACGAGCGGAGGAGCTCCTACGAGCAGTACTTC. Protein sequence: CASSYERRSSYEQYF.

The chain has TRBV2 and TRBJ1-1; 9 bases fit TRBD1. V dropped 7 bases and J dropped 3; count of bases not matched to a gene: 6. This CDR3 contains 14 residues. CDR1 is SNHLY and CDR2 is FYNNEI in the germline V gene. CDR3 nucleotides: TGTGCCAGCATGACGGGACAGGGTTACACTGAAGCTTTCTTT. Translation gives CASMTGQGYTEAFF.

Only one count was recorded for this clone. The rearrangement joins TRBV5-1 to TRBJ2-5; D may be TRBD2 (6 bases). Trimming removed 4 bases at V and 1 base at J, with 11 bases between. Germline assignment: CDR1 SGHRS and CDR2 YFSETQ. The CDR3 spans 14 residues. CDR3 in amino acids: CASSPGTLQETQYF. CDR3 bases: TGCGCCAGCAGCCCCGGGACTCTCCAAGAGACCCAGTACTTC. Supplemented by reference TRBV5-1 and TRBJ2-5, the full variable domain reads KAGVTQTPRYLIKTRGQQVTLSCSPISGHRSVSWYQQTPGQGLQFLFEYFSETQRNKGNFPGRFSGRQFSNSRSEMNVSTLELGDSALYLCASSPGTLQETQYFGPGTRLLVL.

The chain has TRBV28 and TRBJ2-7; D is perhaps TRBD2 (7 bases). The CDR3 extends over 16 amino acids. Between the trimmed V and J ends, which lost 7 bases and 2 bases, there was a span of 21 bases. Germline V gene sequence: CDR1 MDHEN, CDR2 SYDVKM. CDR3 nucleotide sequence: TGTGCCAGCAACGAACCCTCGGGGGGCAACGCCTACGAGCAGTACTTC. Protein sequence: CASNEPSGGNAYEQYF.

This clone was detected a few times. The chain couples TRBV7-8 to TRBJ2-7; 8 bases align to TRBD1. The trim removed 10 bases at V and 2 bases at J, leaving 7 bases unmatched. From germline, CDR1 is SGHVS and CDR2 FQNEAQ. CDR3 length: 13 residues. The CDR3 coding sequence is TGTGCCACCCAGGGGGCCCTGACCTACGAGCAGTACTTC. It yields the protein CATQGALTYEQYF.

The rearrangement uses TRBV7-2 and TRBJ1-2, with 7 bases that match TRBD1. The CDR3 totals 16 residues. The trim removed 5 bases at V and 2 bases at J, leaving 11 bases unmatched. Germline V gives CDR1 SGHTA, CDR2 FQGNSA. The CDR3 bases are TGTGCCAGCAGCCTAACTCGACCGGGACAGAACTATGGCTACACCTTC. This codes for CASSLTRPGQNYGYTF.

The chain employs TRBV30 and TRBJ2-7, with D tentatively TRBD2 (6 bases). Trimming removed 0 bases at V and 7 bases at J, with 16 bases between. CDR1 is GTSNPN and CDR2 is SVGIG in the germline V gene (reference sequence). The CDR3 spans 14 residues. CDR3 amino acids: CAWSVGSGGREQYF. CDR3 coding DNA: TGTGCCTGGAGTGTAGGTAGCGGTGGTCGAGAGCAGTACTTC.

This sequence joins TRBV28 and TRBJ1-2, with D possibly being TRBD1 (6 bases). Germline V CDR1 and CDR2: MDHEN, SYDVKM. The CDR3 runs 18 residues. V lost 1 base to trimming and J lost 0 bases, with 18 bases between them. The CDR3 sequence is CASSLFQGKLDPNYGYTF. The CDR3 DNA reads TGTGCCAGCAGTTTATTTCAGGGGAAATTGGACCCTAACTATGGCTACACCTTC.

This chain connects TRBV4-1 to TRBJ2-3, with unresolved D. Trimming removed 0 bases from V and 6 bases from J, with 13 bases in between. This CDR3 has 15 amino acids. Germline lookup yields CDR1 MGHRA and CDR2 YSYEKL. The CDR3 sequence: CASSQEGVPGDTQYF. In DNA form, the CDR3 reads TGCGCCAGCAGCCAAGAAGGAGTCCCCGGGGATACGCAGTATTTT.

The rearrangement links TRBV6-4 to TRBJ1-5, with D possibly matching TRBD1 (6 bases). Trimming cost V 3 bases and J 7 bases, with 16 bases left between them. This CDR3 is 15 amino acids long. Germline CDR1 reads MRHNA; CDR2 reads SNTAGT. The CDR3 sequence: CASSEDSGQWQPQHF. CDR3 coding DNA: TGTGCCAGCAGTGAGGACAGTGGGCAGTGGCAGCCCCAGCATTTT.

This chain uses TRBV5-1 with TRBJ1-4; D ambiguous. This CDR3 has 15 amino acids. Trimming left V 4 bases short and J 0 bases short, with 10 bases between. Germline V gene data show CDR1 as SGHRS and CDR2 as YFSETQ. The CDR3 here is CASSLQTATNEKLFF. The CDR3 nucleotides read TGCGCCAGCAGCCTACAGACGGCAACTAATGAAAAACTGTTTTTT.

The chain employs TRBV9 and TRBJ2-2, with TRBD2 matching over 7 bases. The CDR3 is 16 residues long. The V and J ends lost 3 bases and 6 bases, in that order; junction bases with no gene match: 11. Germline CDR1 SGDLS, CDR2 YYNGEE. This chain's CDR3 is CASSAGPAGISGELFF. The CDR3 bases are TGTGCCAGCAGCGCCGGTCCAGCGGGAATATCCGGGGAGCTGTTTTTT. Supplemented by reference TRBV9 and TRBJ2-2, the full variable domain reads DSGVTQTPKHLITATGQRVTLRCSPRSGDLSVYWYQQSLDQGLQFLIQYYNGEERAKGNILERFSAQQFPDLHSELNLSSLELGDSALYFCASSAGPAGISGELFFGEGSRLTVL.

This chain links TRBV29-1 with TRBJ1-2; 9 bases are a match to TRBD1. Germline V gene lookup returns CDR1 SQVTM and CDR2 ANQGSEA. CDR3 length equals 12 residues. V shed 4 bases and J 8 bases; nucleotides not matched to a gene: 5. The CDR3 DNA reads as TGCAGCGTTGGGACAGGGGAATGGGGCTACACCTTC. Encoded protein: CSVGTGEWGYTF. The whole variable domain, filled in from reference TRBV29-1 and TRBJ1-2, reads SAVISQKPSRDICQRGTSLTIQCQVDSQVTMMFWYRQQPGQSLTLIATANQGSEATYESGFVIDKFPISRPNLTFSTLTVSNMSPEDSSIYLCSVGTGEWGYTFGSGTRLTVV.

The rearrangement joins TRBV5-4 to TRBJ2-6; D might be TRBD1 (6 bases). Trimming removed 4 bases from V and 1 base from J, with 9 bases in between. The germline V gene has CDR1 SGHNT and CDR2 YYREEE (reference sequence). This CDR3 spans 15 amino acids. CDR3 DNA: TGTGCCAGCAGCCCACAGGGTTCTGGGGCCAACGTCCTGACTTTC. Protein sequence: CASSPQGSGANVLTF.

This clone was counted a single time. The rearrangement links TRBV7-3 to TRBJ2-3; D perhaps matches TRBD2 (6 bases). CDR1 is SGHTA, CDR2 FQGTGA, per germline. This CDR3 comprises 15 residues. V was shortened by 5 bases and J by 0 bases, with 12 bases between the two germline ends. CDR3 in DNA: TGTGCCAGCAGCACCGGGAGCACTAGCACAGATACGCAGTATTTT. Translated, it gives CASSTGSTSTDTQYF.

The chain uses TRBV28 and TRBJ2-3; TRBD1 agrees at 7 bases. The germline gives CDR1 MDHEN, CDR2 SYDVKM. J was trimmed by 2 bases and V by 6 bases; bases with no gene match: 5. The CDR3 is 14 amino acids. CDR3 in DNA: TGTGCCAGCAGGACGACAGGGACCACAGATACGCAGTATTTT. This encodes CASRTTGTTDTQYF.

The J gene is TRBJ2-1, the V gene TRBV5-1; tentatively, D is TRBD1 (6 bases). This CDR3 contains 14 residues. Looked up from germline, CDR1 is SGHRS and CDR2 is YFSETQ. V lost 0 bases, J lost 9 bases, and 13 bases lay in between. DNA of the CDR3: TGCGCCAGCAGCTTGGAGGGCTTAGGGGGTGAGCAGTTCTTC. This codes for CASSLEGLGGEQFF. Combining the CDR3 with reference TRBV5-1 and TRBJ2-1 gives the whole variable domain KAGVTQTPRYLIKTRGQQVTLSCSPISGHRSVSWYQQTPGQGLQFLFEYFSETQRNKGNFPGRFSGRQFSNSRSEMNVSTLELGDSALYLCASSLEGLGGEQFFGPGTRLTVL.

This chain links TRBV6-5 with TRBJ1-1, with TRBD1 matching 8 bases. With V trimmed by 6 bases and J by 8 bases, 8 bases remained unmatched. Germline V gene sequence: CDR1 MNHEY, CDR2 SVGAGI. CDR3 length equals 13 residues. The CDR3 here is CASSLTGQGEAFF. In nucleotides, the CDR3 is TGTGCCAGCAGCTTAACCGGACAGGGCGAAGCTTTCTTT.

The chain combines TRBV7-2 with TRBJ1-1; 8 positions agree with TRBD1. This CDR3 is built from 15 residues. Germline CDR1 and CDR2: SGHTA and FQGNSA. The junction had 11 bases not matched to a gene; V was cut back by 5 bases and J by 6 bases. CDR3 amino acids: CASSQRTGRHSEAFF. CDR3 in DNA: TGTGCCAGCAGCCAACGGACAGGGAGACATTCTGAAGCTTTCTTT.

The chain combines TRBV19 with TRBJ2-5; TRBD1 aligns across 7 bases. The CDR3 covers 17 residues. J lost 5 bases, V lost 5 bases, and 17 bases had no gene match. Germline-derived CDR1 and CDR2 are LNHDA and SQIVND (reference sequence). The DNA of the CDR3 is TGTGCCAGTAGTCCACTGCCAAGGACAGGCCATCGGGAGACCCAGTACTTC. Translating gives CASSPLPRTGHRETQYF.